Each of the 30 T cell receptor beta chains below was sequenced from the same sample in a study of cytomegalovirus exposure and HLA in healthy donors. A multiplex PCR was run with 60 Vbeta primers and 13 Jbeta primers. Assay: immunoSEQ multiplex PCR; the TCRdb copy retains only in-frame clones and omits some. This sample has 160,000 or so clones; approximately 80% occur once, and the top ten carry 9% to 10%. Sequencing was performed on PBMCs. Every receptor here comes from a man younger than 30 in good health and CMV-seropositive.

The chain joins TRBV15 to TRBJ1-1; no clear D gene. Germline V CDR1 and CDR2: LNHNV, YYDKDF (reference sequence). Trimming pared 0 bases from V and 5 bases from J, leaving 13 bases between. The CDR3 length is 15 residues. CDR3: CATSREAGRGTEAFF. For the CDR3, the DNA is TGTGCCACCAGCAGAGAGGCCGGCCGAGGAACTGAAGCTTTCTTT.

The chain carries TRBV28 and TRBJ2-3, with a tentative D call TRBD1 (5 bases). CDR3 length equals 16 residues. Germline V gene lookup returns CDR1 MDHEN and CDR2 SYDVKM. The V gene lost 6 bases and the J gene lost 5 bases, with 21 bases spanning the gap. The CDR3 loop reads CASSRIVDTIGDTQYF. CDR3 DNA sequence: TGTGCCAGCAGCCGAATAGTGGACACGATCGGAGATACGCAGTATTTT.

This clone has only a few counts. The CDR3 coding sequence is TGTGCCAGCAGCCCCAGGACAGGTCCTGGAAAACTGTTTTTT. Translated: CASSPRTGPGKLFF. The chain couples TRBV7-2 to TRBJ1-4, with TRBD1 identical over 7 bases. Germline trimming cut 5 bases from V and 10 bases from J; bases unmatched to any gene: 10. CDR1 is SGHTA and CDR2 is FQGNSA in the germline V gene. The CDR3 length is 14 residues.

CDR3 in DNA: TGTGCCAGTAGTCCCCGGCGGGTGGACGAGCAGTACTTC. This sequence encodes CASSPRRVDEQYF. V gene TRBV19 combines with J gene TRBJ2-7; tentative D call: TRBD2 (5 bases). From germline, CDR1 is LNHDA and CDR2 SQIVND (reference sequence). The CDR3 loop spans 13 amino acids. V lost 5 bases to trimming and J lost 5 bases, with 13 bases between them.

CDR3 coding DNA: TGTGCCAGCAGTTACGTGGCAGGGGATGGCTACACCTTC. This encodes CASSYVAGDGYTF. The chain links TRBV6-5 to TRBJ1-2, with D possibly TRBD1 on 6 matching bases. The germline CDR1 and CDR2 sequences are MNHEY and SVGAGI. Trimming shortened V by 2 bases and J by 6 bases, and 10 bases separated the two germline ends. This CDR3 spans 13 amino acids.

This chain connects TRBV5-6 to TRBJ1-6; no firm D call. The ends were cut back, 0 bases at V and 7 bases at J, with 11 bases in the middle. This CDR3 is 15 amino acids long. Germline V gives CDR1 SGHDT, CDR2 YYEEEE. Here the CDR3 reads CASSLDPGGNSPLHF. For the CDR3, the DNA is TGTGCCAGCAGCTTGGATCCGGGAGGGAATTCACCCCTCCACTTT. The full variable domain, rest sourced from reference TRBV5-6 and TRBJ1-6, is DAGVTQSPTHLIKTRGQQVTLRCSPKSGHDTVSWYQQALGQGPQFIFQYYEEEERQRGNFPDRFSGHQFPNYSSELNVNALLLGDSALYLCASSLDPGGNSPLHFGNGTRLTVT.

A few counts support this clone. This chain's CDR3 is CAISTGTGVNTIYF. The CDR3 DNA is TGTGCCATCAGCACCGGGACAGGGGTAAACACCATATATTTT. V usage is TRBV10-3 and J usage is TRBJ1-3; 10 bases match TRBD1. This CDR3 is 14 amino acids long. The germline CDR1 and CDR2 sequences are ENHRY and SYGVKD. V shed 6 bases, J shed 6 bases, and the junction held 5 bases outside the gene matches.

The rearrangement joins TRBV19 to TRBJ2-1; 7 bases map to TRBD1. The V gene end was trimmed by 4 bases and the J gene end by 8 bases; junction bases not matched to a gene: 11. CDR1 and CDR2 from the germline V gene are LNHDA and SQIVND (reference sequence). The CDR3 contains 15 residues. This chain's CDR3 is CASSRGQARAYEQFF. CDR3 DNA sequence: TGTGCCAGTAGTAGAGGACAGGCTCGTGCCTATGAGCAGTTCTTC.

This sequence joins TRBV7-9 and TRBJ2-5, with a weak D call TRBD1 (6 bases). Germline-derived CDR1 and CDR2 are SEHNR and FQNEAQ (reference sequence). This CDR3 is 14 amino acids long. V was trimmed by 5 bases and J by 6 bases, leaving 16 bases between them. The CDR3 nucleotides read TGTGCCAGCAGCCACGGGACACAGTTTAAGACCCAGTACTTC. Protein product: CASSHGTQFKTQYF.

The rearrangement uses TRBV7-9 and TRBJ2-7; TRBD1 agrees at 9 bases. The germline gives CDR1 SEHNR, CDR2 FQNEAQ (reference sequence). This CDR3 comprises 15 residues. V lost 1 base to trimming and J lost 4 bases; unmatched junction nucleotides: 5. CDR3 bases: TGTGCCAGCAGCTTAGACAGGGGGCCTTATTACGAGCAGTACTTC. It translates to CASSLDRGPYYEQYF.

The chain combines TRBV6-6 with TRBJ2-3; TRBD2 matches at 12 bases. CDR1 is MNHNY and CDR2 is SVGAGI in the germline V gene (reference sequence). The CDR3 is 16 residues long. Germline trimming cut 4 bases from V and 4 bases from J; bases unmatched to any gene: 6. The CDR3 bases are TGTGCCAGCAGTTCTTTGACTAGCGGGAGAGCAGATACGCAGTATTTT. As protein: CASSSLTSGRADTQYF.

This rearrangement joins TRBV25-1 to TRBJ1-4; possibly TRBD1 for D (6 bases). CDR3 length equals 17 residues. Looked up from germline, CDR1 is MGHDK and CDR2 is SYGVNS. Trimming pared 1 base from V and 5 bases from J, leaving 17 bases between. CDR3 sequence: CASSESLGAWVNEKLFF. Here the CDR3 DNA reads TGTGCCAGCAGTGAATCCCTGGGGGCATGGGTAAATGAAAAACTGTTTTTT.

The chain links TRBV7-8 to TRBJ2-3, with a tentative D call TRBD2 (6 bases). V was shortened by 5 bases and J by 3 bases, with 18 bases between the two germline ends. CDR1 and CDR2 from the germline V gene are SGHVS and FQNEAQ. The CDR3 extends over 16 amino acids. DNA for the CDR3: TGTGCCAGCAGCGTCCGACTAGTGGGGAAGACAGATACGCAGTATTTT. This gives the protein CASSVRLVGKTDTQYF.

This chain joins TRBV4-3 and TRBJ2-7; tentatively, D is TRBD2 (5 bases). The CDR3 runs to 14 residues. The V end was cut by 1 base, the J end by 0 bases, with 7 bases between. The V gene's germline CDR1 is LGHNA and CDR2 YSLEER. For the CDR3, the DNA is TGCGCCAGCAGCCAAGGAGGGAACTCCTACGAGCAGTACTTC. Translated: CASSQGGNSYEQYF.

This sequence joins TRBV11-3 and TRBJ2-2; perhaps TRBD2 as D (6 bases). Germline values: CDR1 SGHNT, CDR2 YENEEA. The V gene lost 5 bases and the J gene lost 3 bases, with 10 bases spanning the gap. The CDR3 contains 14 residues. The CDR3 region has the DNA TGTGCCAGCAGCCAAACTAGCTACACCGGGGAGCTGTTTTTT. Amino acid sequence: CASSQTSYTGELFF.

The CDR3 coding sequence is TGTGCCAGCTCGCCCTACGGGGGTGGTGGCTACACCTTC. This gives the protein CASSPYGGGGYTF. V and J are TRBV18 and TRBJ1-2; D possibly corresponds to TRBD1 (5 bases). The CDR3 extends over 13 amino acids. Germline lookup yields CDR1 KGHSH and CDR2 LQKENI. Between the trimmed V and J ends, which lost 6 bases and 7 bases, there was a span of 15 bases.

The chain links TRBV7-2 to TRBJ2-1; D perhaps matches TRBD2 (7 bases). The germline gives CDR1 SGHTA, CDR2 FQGNSA. The CDR3 consists of 16 residues. Trimming stripped 7 bases from V and 2 bases from J, with 18 bases between. CDR3 in DNA: TGTGCCAGCAAGAACTTGGGAGGGGGGCCCTACAATGAGCAGTTCTTC. Residues: CASKNLGGGPYNEQFF.

The V gene is TRBV5-1, the J gene TRBJ2-2; tentative D call: TRBD2 (8 bases). Trimming removed 2 bases at V and 5 bases at J, with 19 bases between. This CDR3 region has 17 residues. CDR1 is SGHRS, CDR2 YFSETQ, per germline. The CDR3 protein is CASSLYRGAGVTGELFF. DNA of the CDR3: TGCGCCAGCAGCTTATACAGGGGAGCGGGAGTTACCGGGGAGCTGTTTTTT.

To note about this clone: At one boundary the junction diverges from the germline segment, which might be a read error. The V and J genes are TRBV19 and TRBJ1-1; a weak D match, TRBD1 (5 bases). Germline V gene lookup returns CDR1 LNHDA and CDR2 SQIVND (reference sequence). The CDR3 extends over 15 amino acids. The CDR3, as DNA: TGTGCCAGTAGAATAGCGGGACTGGGAAACACTGAAGCTTTCTTT. Translation gives CASRIAGLGNTEAFF.

This sequence joins TRBV5-6 and TRBJ2-5; D is undetermined. Trimming left V 4 bases short and J 13 bases short, with 5 bases between. The CDR3 contains 8 residues. Per the germline V gene, CDR1 is SGHDT and CDR2 is YYEEEE. The CDR3 DNA is TGTGCCAGCAGCCCCGGGTACTTC. This gives the protein CASSPGYF.

The chain has TRBV19 and TRBJ1-1; possible D gene TRBD1, 6 bases. CDR1 is LNHDA and CDR2 is SQIVND in the germline V gene (reference sequence). This CDR3 has 12 residues. Trimming pared 5 bases from V and 7 bases from J, leaving 11 bases between. In DNA form, the CDR3 reads TGTGCCAGTAGTGGCACAGGGATTGAAGCTTTCTTT. Residues: CASSGTGIEAFF.

This sequence joins TRBV14 and TRBJ2-5; unclear D gene. The CDR3 contains 13 residues. Per the germline V gene, CDR1 is SGHDN and CDR2 is FVKESK. V lost 3 bases to trimming and J lost 0 bases, with 5 bases between them. Here the CDR3 reads CASSQQDQETQYF. CDR3 sequence (DNA): TGTGCCAGCAGCCAGCAGGACCAAGAGACCCAGTACTTC.

The V and J genes are TRBV10-3 and TRBJ2-5; 12 positions match TRBD2. The better agreement between TRBJ2-7 and the DNA end casts doubt on the J call. Germline CDR1 is ENHRY and CDR2 is SYGVKD. This CDR3 is 16 amino acids long. CDR3: CAISEDRTSGTYEQYF. The DNA of the CDR3 is TGTGCCATCAGTGAGGATAGGACTAGCGGGACCTACGAGCAGTACTTC.

The J gene is TRBJ1-1, the V gene TRBV12-5; 9 bases are shared with TRBD1. Germline V CDR1 and CDR2: LGHNT, FRNRAP. The CDR3 runs to 13 residues. V was clipped by 6 bases and J by 4 bases; unmatched bases: 3. The CDR3 DNA sequence: TGTGCTAGTGGGGAACAGGGGGCCACTGAAGCTTTCTTT. Amino acids: CASGEQGATEAFF.

As DNA, the CDR3 is TGTGCCAGCAGTGAAGGACGGGACAGGTTTCTGTATGGCTACACCTTC. Protein: CASSEGRDRFLYGYTF. This rearrangement joins TRBV2 to TRBJ1-2, with 8 bases lining up with TRBD1. V shed 1 base and J 5 bases; nucleotides not matched to a gene: 9. This CDR3 is built from 16 residues. Germline-derived CDR1 and CDR2 are SNHLY and FYNNEI.

This clone has just a few counts. The chain has TRBV11-2 and TRBJ2-5; D unclear. The J call may be faulty, since TRBJ2-7 better matches the DNA end. CDR1 is SGHAT and CDR2 is FQNNGV in the germline V gene. The CDR3 is 13 residues long. In DNA form, the CDR3 reads TGTGCCAGCAGCTTCGGAGTTACCTACGAGCAGTACTTC. Its translation: CASSFGVTYEQYF.

V is TRBV11-2 and J is TRBJ2-5, with D possibly being TRBD2 (7 bases). The germline gives CDR1 SGHAT, CDR2 FQNNGV. The CDR3 extends over 14 amino acids. Trimming shortened V by 1 base and J by 7 bases, and 13 bases separated the two germline ends. For the CDR3, the DNA is TGTGCCAGCAGCTTAGGTGGGGGGGCAGGGACCCAGTACTTC. It specifies CASSLGGGAGTQYF. Complete variable domain (other parts from reference TRBV11-2 and TRBJ2-5): EAGVAQSPRYKIIEKRQSVAFWCNPISGHATLYWYQQILGQGPKLLIQFQNNGVVDDSQLPKDRFSAERLKGVDSTLKIQPAKLEDSAVYLCASSLGGGAGTQYFGPGTRLLVL.

The table lists this clone with a few counts. The V call is TRBV7-8, the J call TRBJ1-2; D might be TRBD1 (5 bases). CDR3 length equals 17 residues. V was trimmed by 1 base and J by 0 bases, leaving 15 bases between them. CDR1 and CDR2 from the germline V gene are SGHVS and FQNEAQ. The CDR3 loop is CASSLVYRNTPNYGYTF. The CDR3, as DNA: TGTGCCAGCAGCTTAGTCTACAGGAATACGCCTAACTATGGCTACACCTTC. Complete variable domain (other parts from reference TRBV7-8 and TRBJ1-2): GAGVSQSPRYKVAKRGQDVALRCDPISGHVSLFWYQQALGQGPEFLTYFQNEAQLDKSGLPSDRFFAERPEGSVSTLKIQRTQQEDSAVYLCASSLVYRNTPNYGYTFGSGTRLTVV.

This clone was recorded a few times. The rearrangement links TRBV5-1 to TRBJ1-4, with unresolved D. CDR3 size: 14 residues. The V end was cut by 5 bases, the J end by 2 bases, with 10 bases between. CDR1 and CDR2 from the germline V gene are SGHRS and YFSETQ. The CDR3 DNA follows: TGCGCCAGCAGGAGTACCACGACTAATGAAAAACTGTTTTTT. It is translated as CASRSTTTNEKLFF. The whole variable domain, filled in from reference TRBV5-1 and TRBJ1-4, reads KAGVTQTPRYLIKTRGQQVTLSCSPISGHRSVSWYQQTPGQGLQFLFEYFSETQRNKGNFPGRFSGRQFSNSRSEMNVSTLELGDSALYLCASRSTTTNEKLFFGSGTQLSVL.

V is TRBV29-1 and J is TRBJ2-2; no clear D gene. Germline loops: CDR1 SQVTM, CDR2 ANQGSEA. The CDR3 covers 13 residues. The V and J ends lost 0 bases and 5 bases respectively, with 7 bases between them. Here the CDR3 DNA reads TGCAGCGTTGAAGATCCAGTAACCGGGGAGCTGTTTTTT. This sequence encodes CSVEDPVTGELFF.